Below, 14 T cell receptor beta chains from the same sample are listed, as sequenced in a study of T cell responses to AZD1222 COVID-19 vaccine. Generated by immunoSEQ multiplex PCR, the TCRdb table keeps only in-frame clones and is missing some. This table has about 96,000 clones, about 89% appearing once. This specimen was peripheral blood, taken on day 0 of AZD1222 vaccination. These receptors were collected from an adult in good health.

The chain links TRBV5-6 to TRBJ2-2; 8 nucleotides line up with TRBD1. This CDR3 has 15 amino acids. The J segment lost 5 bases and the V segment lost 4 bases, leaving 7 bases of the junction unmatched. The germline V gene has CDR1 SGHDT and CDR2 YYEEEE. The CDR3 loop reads CASSTTGGRTGELFF. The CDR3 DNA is TGTGCCAGCAGCACAACAGGGGGGAGAACCGGGGAGCTGTTTTTT. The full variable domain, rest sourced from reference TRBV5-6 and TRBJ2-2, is DAGVTQSPTHLIKTRGQQVTLRCSPKSGHDTVSWYQQALGQGPQFIFQYYEEEERQRGNFPDRFSGHQFPNYSSELNVNALLLGDSALYLCASSTTGGRTGELFFGEGSRLTVL.

The DNA of the CDR3 is TGTGCCAGCAGCAGCGCGGGACTCCCGAACACTGAAGCTTTCTTT. Its translation is CASSSAGLPNTEAFF. The V call is TRBV5-6, the J call TRBJ1-1, with D perhaps TRBD1 (5 bases). In germline, CDR1 is SGHDT, CDR2 YYEEEE. V lost 4 bases to trimming and J lost 1 base, with 14 bases between them. The CDR3 runs 15 residues.

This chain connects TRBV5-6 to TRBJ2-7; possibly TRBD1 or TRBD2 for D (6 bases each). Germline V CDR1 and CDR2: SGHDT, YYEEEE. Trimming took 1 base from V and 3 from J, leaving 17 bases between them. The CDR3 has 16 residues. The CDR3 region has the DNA TGTGCCAGCAGCTTGTTCGGAGGGGGATTTTACTACGAGCAGTACTTC. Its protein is CASSLFGGGFYYEQYF. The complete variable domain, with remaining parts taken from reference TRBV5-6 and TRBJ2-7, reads DAGVTQSPTHLIKTRGQQVTLRCSPKSGHDTVSWYQQALGQGPQFIFQYYEEEERQRGNFPDRFSGHQFPNYSSELNVNALLLGDSALYLCASSLFGGGFYYEQYFGPGTRLTVT.

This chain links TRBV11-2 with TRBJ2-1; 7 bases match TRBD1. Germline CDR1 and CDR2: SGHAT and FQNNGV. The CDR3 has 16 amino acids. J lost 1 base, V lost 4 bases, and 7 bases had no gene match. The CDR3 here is CASSSRQGKSYNEQFF. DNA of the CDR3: TGTGCCAGCAGCTCACGACAGGGTAAATCCTACAATGAGCAGTTCTTC.

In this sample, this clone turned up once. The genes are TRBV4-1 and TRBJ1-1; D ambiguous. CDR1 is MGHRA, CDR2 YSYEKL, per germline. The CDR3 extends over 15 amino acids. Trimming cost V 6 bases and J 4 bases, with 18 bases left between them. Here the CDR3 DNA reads TGCGCCAGCAGAGACGCTGGACGGCGGGGCACTGAAGCTTTCTTT. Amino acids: CASRDAGRRGTEAFF.

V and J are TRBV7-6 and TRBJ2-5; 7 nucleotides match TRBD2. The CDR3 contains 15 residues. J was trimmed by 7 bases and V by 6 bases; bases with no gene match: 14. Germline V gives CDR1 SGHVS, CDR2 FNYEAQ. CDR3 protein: CASRPTRAGVGTQYF. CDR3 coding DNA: TGTGCCAGCAGGCCGACCCGGGCGGGGGTAGGGACCCAGTACTTC.

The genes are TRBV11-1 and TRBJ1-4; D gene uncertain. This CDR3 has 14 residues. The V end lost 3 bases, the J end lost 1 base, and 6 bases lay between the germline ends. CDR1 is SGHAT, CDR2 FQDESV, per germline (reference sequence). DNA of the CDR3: TGTGCCAGCAGCTTGGAGAGAACTAATGAAAAACTGTTTTTT. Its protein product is CASSLERTNEKLFF.

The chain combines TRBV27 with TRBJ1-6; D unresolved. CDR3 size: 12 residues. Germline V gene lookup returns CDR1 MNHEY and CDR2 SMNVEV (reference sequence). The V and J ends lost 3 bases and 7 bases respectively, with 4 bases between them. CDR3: CASSFNNSPLHF. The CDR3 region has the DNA TGTGCCAGCAGTTTTAACAATTCACCCCTCCACTTT.

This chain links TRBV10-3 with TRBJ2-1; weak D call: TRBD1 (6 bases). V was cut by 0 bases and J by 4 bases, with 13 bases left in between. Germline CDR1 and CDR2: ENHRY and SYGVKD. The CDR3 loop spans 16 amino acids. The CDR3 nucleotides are TGTGCCATCAGTGAGTCGCTCCAGGGGATATACAATGAGCAGTTCTTC. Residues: CAISESLQGIYNEQFF.

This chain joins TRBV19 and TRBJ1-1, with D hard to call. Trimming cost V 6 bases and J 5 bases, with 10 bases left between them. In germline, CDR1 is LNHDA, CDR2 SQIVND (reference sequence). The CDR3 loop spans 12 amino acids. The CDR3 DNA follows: TGTGCCAGTAGACCGGGAGGGACTGAAGCTTTCTTT. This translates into CASRPGGTEAFF.

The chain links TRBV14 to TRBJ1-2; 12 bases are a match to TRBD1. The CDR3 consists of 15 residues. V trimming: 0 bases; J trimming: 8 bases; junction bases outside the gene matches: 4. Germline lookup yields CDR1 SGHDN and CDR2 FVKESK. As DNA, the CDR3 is TGTGCCAGCAGCCAAGAACGGGACAGGGGGCGCGGCTACACCTTC. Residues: CASSQERDRGRGYTF.

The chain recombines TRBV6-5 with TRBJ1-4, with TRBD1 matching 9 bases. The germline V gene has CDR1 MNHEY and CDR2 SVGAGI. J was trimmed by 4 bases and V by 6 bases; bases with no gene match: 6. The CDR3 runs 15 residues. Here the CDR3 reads CASSRTGGRNEKLFF. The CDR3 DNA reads TGTGCCAGCAGCCGTACAGGGGGCCGTAATGAAAAACTGTTTTTT.

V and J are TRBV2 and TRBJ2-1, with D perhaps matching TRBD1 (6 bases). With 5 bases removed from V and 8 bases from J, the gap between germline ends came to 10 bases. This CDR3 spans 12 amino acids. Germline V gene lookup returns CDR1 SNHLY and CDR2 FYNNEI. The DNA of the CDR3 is TGTGCCAGCAGTTATCAGGGGTATGAGCAGTTCTTC. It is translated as CASSYQGYEQFF.

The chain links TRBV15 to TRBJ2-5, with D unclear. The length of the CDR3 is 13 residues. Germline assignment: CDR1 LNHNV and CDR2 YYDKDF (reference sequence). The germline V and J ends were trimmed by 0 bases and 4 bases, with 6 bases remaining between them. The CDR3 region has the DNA TGTGCCACCAGCAGAGATCATGGAGAGACCCAGTACTTC. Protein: CATSRDHGETQYF.